This T cell receptor (beta chain) came from a study of T cell responses to AZD1222 COVID-19 vaccine. The CDR3 runs 14 residues. Looked up from germline, CDR1 is SGHRS and CDR2 is YFSETQ. The V gene lost 3 bases and the J gene lost 1 base, with 10 bases spanning the gap. Profiling relied on immunoSEQ multiplex PCR, and the TCRdb table lists in-frame clones only, not all of them. Of about 180,000 clones in the sample, roughly 91% were seen once. The starting material was peripheral blood, obtained on day 0 of AZD1222 vaccination. The rearrangement links TRBV5-1 to TRBJ1-1; the D is unclear. The TCR was taken from an adult in good health. The CDR3 loop reads CASSYVDPNTEAFF. CDR3 in DNA: TGCGCCAGCAGCTACGTGGACCCGAACACTGAAGCTTTCTTT.